What follows describes a single T cell receptor beta chain. Profiling relied on immunoSEQ multiplex PCR, and the TCRdb table lists in-frame clones only, not all of them. In the table there are about 990,000 clones, approximately 78% of which are singletons. The source of the sample is a study of shared clonotypes between healthy human individuals. Turning to the study itself: Three plates each covered CD4 naive and memory; CD8 naive two, CD8 memory one.

The receptor comes from a man aged 18 to 30 in good health. Some clones in this sample may be carry-over from other donors' samples. Input material: memory CD4+ T cells from PBMCs. Indicated subset: CD45RA-negative fraction.

The CDR3 loop reads CASKLGLAGDEQFF. CDR3 in DNA: TGTGCCAGCAAATTAGGACTAGCGGGGGATGAGCAGTTCTTC. The chain has TRBV2 and TRBJ2-1; 13 bases align to TRBD2. Losses at the gene ends were 7 bases for V and 8 bases for J; bases not matched to a gene: 5. Germline assignment: CDR1 SNHLY and CDR2 FYNNEI. The CDR3 has 14 residues.